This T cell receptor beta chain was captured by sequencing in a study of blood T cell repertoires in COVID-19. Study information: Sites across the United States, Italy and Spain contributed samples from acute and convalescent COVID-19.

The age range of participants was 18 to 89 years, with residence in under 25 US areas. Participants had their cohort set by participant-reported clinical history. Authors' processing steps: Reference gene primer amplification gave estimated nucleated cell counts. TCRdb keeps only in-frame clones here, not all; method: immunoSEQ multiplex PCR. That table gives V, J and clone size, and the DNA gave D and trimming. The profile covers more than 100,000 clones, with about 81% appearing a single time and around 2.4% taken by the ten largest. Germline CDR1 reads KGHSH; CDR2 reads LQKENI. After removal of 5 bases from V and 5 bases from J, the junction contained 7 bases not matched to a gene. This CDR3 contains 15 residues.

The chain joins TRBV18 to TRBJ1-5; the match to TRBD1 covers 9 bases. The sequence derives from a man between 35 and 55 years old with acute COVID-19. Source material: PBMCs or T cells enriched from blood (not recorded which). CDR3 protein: CASSTGQGGDQPQHF. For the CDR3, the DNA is TGTGCCAGCTCAACGGGACAGGGTGGGGATCAGCCCCAGCATTTT.